Each of the 19 T cell receptor beta chains below was sequenced from the same sample in a study of Ad26.COV2.S vaccination and SARS-CoV-2 variants (dated by TCRdb to the early 2020s). The library was generated by the immunoSEQ multiplex PCR assay. TCRdb's version of the immuneACCESS table is confined to in-frame rearrangements and falls short of the full clone set. An unresolved V gene accounts for under half of the shortfall where checked; the remainder is of unknown origin. Within this sample are about 350,000 clones, with around 92% of them counted one time only. 3.9% of the sample comes from the top ten. Reading the label with the study, this specimen's time point is: individuals recovered from natural SARS-CoV-2 infection. The specimen was peripheral blood, collected after recovery from COVID-19. These receptors all stem from a human donor who had recovered from COVID-19.

The chain has TRBV24-1 and TRBJ2-2, with 7 bases identical to TRBD1. With V trimmed by 10 bases and J by 7 bases, 5 bases remained unmatched. The germline V gene has CDR1 KGHDR and CDR2 SFDVKD. The CDR3 totals 12 residues. The CDR3 DNA is TGTGCCACTACAGGGGAGAACGGGGAGCTGTTTTTT. Residues: CATTGENGELFF.

This clone is a singleton in its sample. An end of the junction differs from the germline gene, which may be a read error. The genes are TRBV6-2 or TRBV6-3 and TRBJ1-4, with a tentative D call TRBD1 (5 bases). Germline V CDR1 and CDR2: MNHEY, SVGEGT. This CDR3 is built from 15 residues. This CDR3 reads CASSNSGKGGEKLFF. CDR3 nucleotides: TGTGCCAGCAGTAACTCAGGGAAGGGTGGAGAAAAACTGTTTTTT.

The V and J genes are TRBV5-8 and TRBJ1-4; D may be TRBD1 (5 bases). In germline, CDR1 is SGHTS, CDR2 YDEGEE. V lost 0 bases and J lost 2, with 11 bases in between. The CDR3 covers 16 residues. The CDR3 DNA follows: TGTGCCAGCAGCTTGGCCGGGGCGGGGACTAATGAAAAACTGTTTTTT. It is translated as CASSLAGAGTNEKLFF.

The rearrangement uses TRBV7-8 and TRBJ1-5; weak D call: TRBD1 (6 bases). From germline, CDR1 is SGHVS and CDR2 FQNEAQ. Deletions cut 1 base from V and 1 base from J, with 14 bases between. This CDR3 has 17 amino acids. CDR3 sequence reads: CASSLGVGQGSNQPQHF. In DNA form, the CDR3 reads TGTGCCAGCAGCTTAGGGGTGGGGCAGGGGAGCAATCAGCCCCAGCATTTT. Drawing the rest from reference TRBV7-8 and TRBJ1-5, the complete variable domain is GAGVSQSPRYKVAKRGQDVALRCDPISGHVSLFWYQQALGQGPEFLTYFQNEAQLDKSGLPSDRFFAERPEGSVSTLKIQRTQQEDSAVYLCASSLGVGQGSNQPQHFGDGTRLSIL.

The J gene is TRBJ1-5, the V gene TRBV2, with D possibly TRBD1 on 6 matching bases. Trimming stripped 8 bases from V and 2 bases from J, with 10 bases between. This CDR3 has 13 residues. Per the germline V gene, CDR1 is SNHLY and CDR2 is FYNNEI. CDR3 in DNA: TGTGCCAGCGGGAACAGGGGCAATCAGCCCCAGCATTTT. Encoded protein: CASGNRGNQPQHF.

The chain has TRBV18 and TRBJ2-6; no clear D. Germline V CDR1 and CDR2: KGHSH, LQKENI. V dropped 2 bases and J dropped 1 base, with 12 bases sitting between them. The CDR3 sequence is 17 residues long. CDR3 sequence: CASSPDNWGSGANVLTF. The DNA of the CDR3 is TGTGCCAGCTCACCAGATAACTGGGGATCTGGGGCCAACGTCCTGACTTTC.

The V call is TRBV5-1, the J call TRBJ1-2; TRBD1 agrees at 8 bases. The CDR3 spans 13 residues. V lost 3 bases and J lost 8; bases outside the gene matches: 6. CDR1 is SGHRS, CDR2 YFSETQ, per germline. CDR3 in DNA: TGCGCCAGCAGCTCAGGACAGGGCGAAGGCTACACCTTC. Its translation is CASSSGQGEGYTF.

V usage is TRBV6-2 or TRBV6-3 and J usage is TRBJ1-5; tentatively, D is TRBD1 (5 bases). The CDR3 has 17 amino acids. V dropped 0 bases and J dropped 4 bases, with 16 bases sitting between them. The germline V gene has CDR1 MNHEY and CDR2 SVGEGT. The CDR3 DNA reads TGTGCCAGCAGTTACTCCGTTACGGGGCGTTTAAATCAGCCCCAGCATTTT. Its translation: CASSYSVTGRLNQPQHF.

CDR3 sequence reads: CASSQQGRTQPQHF. CDR3 nucleotides: TGTGCCAGCAGCCAACAGGGGAGGACTCAGCCCCAGCATTTT. The chain carries TRBV3-1 (or the pseudogene TRBV3-2) and TRBJ1-5; D perhaps matches TRBD1 (6 bases). CDR1 is LGHDT, CDR2 YNNKEL, per germline (reference sequence). The CDR3 is 14 amino acids. Trimming took 2 bases from V and 6 from J, leaving 11 bases between them.

V is TRBV19 and J is TRBJ1-2; D perhaps matches TRBD1 (5 bases). Trimming took 7 bases from V and 5 from J, leaving 17 bases between them. The CDR3 contains 14 residues. Germline loops: CDR1 LNHDA, CDR2 SQIVND (reference sequence). In nucleotides, the CDR3 is TGTGCCAGTATTGAGGCAGGGAAGGTGTATGGCTACACCTTC. Translation gives CASIEAGKVYGYTF.

This chain links TRBV6-1 with TRBJ1-6; no reliable D call. Germline values: CDR1 MNHNS, CDR2 SASEGT. This CDR3 has 17 residues. V lost 2 bases and J lost 9, with 20 bases in between. The CDR3: CASSEHPTVSGGSPLHF. CDR3 nucleotides: TGTGCCAGCAGTGAACACCCGACGGTCTCGGGTGGTTCACCCCTCCACTTT.

The J gene is TRBJ2-1, the V gene TRBV19; 7 bases map to TRBD2. The CDR3 sequence is 15 residues long. Losses at the gene ends were 5 bases for V and 2 bases for J; bases not matched to a gene: 6. Germline CDR1 and CDR2: LNHDA and SQIVND (reference sequence). CDR3 in DNA: TGTGCCAGTAGTTCCAGCGGGGTCCCCTACAATGAGCAGTTCTTC. This gives the protein CASSSSGVPYNEQFF.

The chain couples TRBV9 to TRBJ1-1; 10 bases align to TRBD1. Germline CDR1 is SGDLS and CDR2 is YYNGEE. The CDR3 is 14 residues long. Losses at the gene ends were 5 bases for V and 6 bases for J; bases not matched to a gene: 7. The CDR3 region is CASRPGTGEAEAFF. The CDR3 nucleotides read TGTGCCAGCAGACCCGGGACAGGGGAGGCTGAAGCTTTCTTT.

The CDR3 DNA reads as TGTGCCAGCAGCGAGCCGGCTAATGAAAAACTGTTTTTT. The encoded protein is CASSEPANEKLFF. The chain carries TRBV11-2 and TRBJ1-4; no reliable D call. The V and J ends lost 5 bases and 3 bases respectively, with 7 bases between them. The CDR3 covers 13 residues. The germline CDR1 and CDR2 sequences are SGHAT and FQNNGV.

Here the CDR3 DNA reads TGTGCCAGCAGCCCCCAGGGGAGGGACGAGCAGTACTTC. Protein product: CASSPQGRDEQYF. J is TRBJ2-7 and V is TRBV9, with a possible D match to TRBD2 (7 bases). The length of the CDR3 is 13 residues. The germline CDR1 and CDR2 sequences are SGDLS and YYNGEE. Trimming stripped 4 bases from V and 5 bases from J, with 13 bases between.

V and J are TRBV28 and TRBJ2-7; 8 positions match TRBD2. V lost 5 bases, J lost 6 bases, and 15 bases stayed unmatched. Germline CDR1 reads MDHEN; CDR2 reads SYDVKM. The CDR3 contains 16 residues. CDR3 nucleotide sequence: TGTGCCAGCAGTCCGGGGACTAGATCTCCCCCTCTCGAGCAGTACTTC. It specifies CASSPGTRSPPLEQYF.

The chain joins TRBV7-2 to TRBJ1-6; D not resolved. The ends were cut back, 6 bases at V and 7 bases at J, with 10 bases in the middle. Germline CDR1 SGHTA, CDR2 FQGNSA. The CDR3 sequence is 13 residues long. The CDR3 protein is CASSTVGNSPLHF. The CDR3 DNA follows: TGTGCCAGCAGTACCGTGGGCAATTCACCCCTCCACTTT.

The chain has TRBV15 and TRBJ2-7; 7 bases fit TRBD1. CDR1 is LNHNV, CDR2 YYDKDF, per germline (reference sequence). The CDR3 loop spans 13 amino acids. The V segment lost 4 bases and the J segment 5 bases; nucleotides outside the gene matches: 5. The CDR3 reads CATSTRTGNEQYF. Here the CDR3 DNA reads TGTGCCACCAGCACCCGGACAGGTAACGAGCAGTACTTC. Using reference TRBV15 and TRBJ2-7 for the parts outside the CDR3, the full variable domain is DAMVIQNPRYQVTQFGKPVTLSCSQTLNHNVMYWYQQKSSQAPKLLFHYYDKDFNNEADTPDNFQSRRPNTSFCFLDIRSPGLGDTAMYLCATSTRTGNEQYFGPGTRLTVT.

This rearrangement joins TRBV27 to TRBJ1-6, with D uncertain. The CDR3 length is 14 residues. From germline, CDR1 is MNHEY and CDR2 SMNVEV (reference sequence). Trimming stripped 7 bases from V and 0 bases from J, with 7 bases between. The CDR3 loop reads CASTPSSYNSPLHF. The CDR3 bases are TGTGCCAGCACCCCCAGCTCCTATAATTCACCCCTCCACTTT.